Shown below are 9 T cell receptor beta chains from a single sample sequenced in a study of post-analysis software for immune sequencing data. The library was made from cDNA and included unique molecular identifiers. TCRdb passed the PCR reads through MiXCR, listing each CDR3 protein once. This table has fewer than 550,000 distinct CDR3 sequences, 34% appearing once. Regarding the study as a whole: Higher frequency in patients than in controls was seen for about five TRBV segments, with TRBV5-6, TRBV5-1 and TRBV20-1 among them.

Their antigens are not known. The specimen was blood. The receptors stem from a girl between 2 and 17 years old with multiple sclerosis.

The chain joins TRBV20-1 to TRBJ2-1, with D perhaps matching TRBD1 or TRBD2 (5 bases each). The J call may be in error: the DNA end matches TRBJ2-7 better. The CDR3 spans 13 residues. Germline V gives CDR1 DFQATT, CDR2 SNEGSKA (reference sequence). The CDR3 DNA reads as TGCAGTGCTATGGGACGGGGATCGTACGAGCAGTACTTC. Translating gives CSAMGRGSYEQYF.

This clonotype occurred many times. The CDR3 coding sequence is TGTGCCACCAGTGTGGGGGAAATTAGCACAGATACGCAGTATTTT. This codes for CATSVGEISTDTQYF. The genes are TRBV24-1 and TRBJ2-3; D may match TRBD1 or TRBD2 (5 bases each). Between the trimmed V and J ends, which lost 5 bases and 0 bases, there was a span of 11 bases. The CDR3 consists of 15 residues. Per germline, CDR1 KGHDR and CDR2 SFDVKD.

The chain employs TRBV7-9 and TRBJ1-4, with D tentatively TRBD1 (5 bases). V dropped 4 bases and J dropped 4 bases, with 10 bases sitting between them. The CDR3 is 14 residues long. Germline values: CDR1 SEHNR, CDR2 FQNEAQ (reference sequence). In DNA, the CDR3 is TGTGCCAGCAGCTCGGGACGGGTTAATGAAAAACTGTTTTTT. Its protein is CASSSGRVNEKLFF.

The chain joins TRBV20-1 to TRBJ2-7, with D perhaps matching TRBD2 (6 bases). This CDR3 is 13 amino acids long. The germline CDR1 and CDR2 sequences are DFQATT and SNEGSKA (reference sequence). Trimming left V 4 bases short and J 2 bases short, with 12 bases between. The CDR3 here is CSATPGGAYEQYF. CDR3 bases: TGCAGTGCTACCCCCGGGGGTGCCTACGAGCAGTACTTC.

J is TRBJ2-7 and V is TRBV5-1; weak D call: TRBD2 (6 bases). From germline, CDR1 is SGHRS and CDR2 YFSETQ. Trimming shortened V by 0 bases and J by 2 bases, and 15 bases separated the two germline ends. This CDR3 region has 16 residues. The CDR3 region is CASSLVVTSKTYEQYF. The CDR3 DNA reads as TGCGCCAGCAGCTTGGTGGTAACTAGCAAAACCTACGAGCAGTACTTC.

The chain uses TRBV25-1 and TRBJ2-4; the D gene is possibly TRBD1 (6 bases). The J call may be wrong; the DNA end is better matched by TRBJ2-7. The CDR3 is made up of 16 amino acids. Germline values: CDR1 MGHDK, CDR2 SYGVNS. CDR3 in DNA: TGTGCCAGCAGTGAAGAACGGTGGCTGGGCAGGGGCGAGCAGTACTTC. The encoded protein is CASSEERWLGRGEQYF.

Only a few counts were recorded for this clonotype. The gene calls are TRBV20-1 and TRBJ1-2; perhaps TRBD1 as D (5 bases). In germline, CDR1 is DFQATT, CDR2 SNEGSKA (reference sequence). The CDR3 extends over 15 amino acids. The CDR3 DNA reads TGCACCCTGCTAGAGGGGACCCTAAGGGACTATGGCTACACCTTC. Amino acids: CTLLEGTLRDYGYTF.

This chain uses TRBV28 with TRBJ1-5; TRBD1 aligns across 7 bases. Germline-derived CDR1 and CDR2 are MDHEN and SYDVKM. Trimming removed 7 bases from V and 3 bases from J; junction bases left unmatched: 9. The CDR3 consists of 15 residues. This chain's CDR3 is CASTSRGYANQPQHF. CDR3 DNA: TGTGCCAGCACTTCCAGGGGGTACGCCAATCAGCCCCAGCATTTT.

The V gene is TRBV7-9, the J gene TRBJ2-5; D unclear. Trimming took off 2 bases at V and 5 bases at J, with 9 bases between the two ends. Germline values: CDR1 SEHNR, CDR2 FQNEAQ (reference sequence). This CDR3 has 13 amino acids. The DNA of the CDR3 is TGTGCCAGCAGCTTACCCTACGGGGAGACCCAGTACTTC. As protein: CASSLPYGETQYF.